This T cell receptor (beta chain) was found in a study of T-cell memory formation after mild COVID-19. This CDR3 has 16 amino acids. Germline V gene lookup returns CDR1 SGHVS and CDR2 FQNEAQ. Findings and limits, study-wide: There was no confirmation that second-wave clones peaking on day 37 were SARS-CoV-2 specific. Cross-reactive memory appears to have joined, as suggested by some responding clones showing up in pre-infection memory. Mainly in CM and EM were contracting CD4+ clones; CD8+ were in EMRA.

This clonotype occurred a few times. Antigen: not known. Germline is not matched at one junction end, which may reflect a read error. cDNA libraries for TCR alpha and TCR beta, carrying sample barcodes and UMIs, came from 5'RACE with constant-segment primers. TCRdb reprocessed the 5' RACE reads with MiXCR, giving one entry per CDR3 protein. The repertoire has hundreds of thousands of distinct CDR3 sequences, approximately 18% of them found once; the top ten carry around 12%. The gene calls are TRBV7-8 and TRBJ2-1, with 8 bases matching TRBD2. What was sequenced was PBMCs or a T cell subset sorted from them (not recorded which). This receptor was obtained from an adult woman who had mild COVID-19 (a few samples of this study predate the infection). Cell type and time point are not known. CDR3 amino acids: CASSLGRAGDYDEQFF. CDR3 in DNA: TGTGCCAGCAGCTTAGGACGAGCGGGGGACTACGATGAGCAGTTCTTC.